This TCR beta chain was identified in a study of blood T cell dynamics during melanoma immunotherapy. Study as a whole: Metastatic melanoma patients received first-line pembrolizumab or nivolumab plus ipilimumab.

The CDR3 sequence is 14 residues long. Trimming stripped 7 bases from V and 0 bases from J, with 12 bases between. From germline, CDR1 is LNHDA and CDR2 SQIVND (reference sequence). Clones were sequenced by immunoSEQ multiplex PCR, and TCRdb holds only the in-frame ones, with some missing. The sample has approximately 15,000 clones; approximately 90% are singletons. Remarks on this clone: The antigen is undetermined.

The time point: week 3, after first cycle of checkpoint inhibitor. Whole-study findings and limits: Disease-control patients' PBMC repertoires became either more clonal or more diverse at W3.

The genes are TRBV19 and TRBJ1-1; D not certain. This receptor was obtained from a human donor with melanoma. The source was blood, collected from a patient treated with checkpoint blockade. DNA of the CDR3: TGTGCCAGTACCCCGACGAGCATGAACACTGAAGCTTTCTTT. This gives the protein CASTPTSMNTEAFF.